Shown below are 12 T cell receptor beta chains from a single sample sequenced in a study of shared clonotypes between healthy human individuals. Assay: immunoSEQ multiplex PCR; the TCRdb copy retains only in-frame clones and omits some. The sample includes over a million clones, 75% to 85% of them seen just once. Sequencing used memory CD4+ T cells from PBMCs. Subset defined: CD45RA-negative fraction. The receptor source for this set is a man between 18 and 29 years old in good health. Some clones in this sample may be carry-over from other donors' samples.

The chain has TRBV14 and TRBJ2-1; D might be TRBD2 (5 bases). Germline V gene sequence: CDR1 SGHDN, CDR2 FVKESK. CDR3 size: 13 residues. Trimming removed 1 base at V and 8 bases at J, with 9 bases between. The CDR3 is CASSQGPGDEQFF. DNA of the CDR3: TGTGCCAGCAGCCAAGGCCCCGGGGATGAGCAGTTCTTC.

The rearrangement joins TRBV15 to TRBJ1-5; no clear D gene. The V end was cut by 0 bases, the J end by 8 bases, with 11 bases between. Looked up from germline, CDR1 is LNHNV and CDR2 is YYDKDF (reference sequence). The CDR3 has 14 amino acids. CDR3 bases: TGTGCCACCAGCAGAGATGACGGGCCGGAGCCCCAGCATTTT. This gives the protein CATSRDDGPEPQHF.

As concerns this clone: At the DNA level, this CDR3 is encoded by other sequences in the same sample as well. The chain employs TRBV2 and TRBJ2-1; no firm D call. The CDR3 runs to 12 residues. Trimming pared 2 bases from V and 4 bases from J, leaving 3 bases between. CDR1 is SNHLY, CDR2 FYNNEI, per germline. CDR3 DNA: TGTGCCAGCAGTGAAATGTACAATGAGCAGTTCTTC. This sequence encodes CASSEMYNEQFF. Looking up the rest from reference TRBV2 and TRBJ2-1 gives the full variable domain: EPEVTQTPSHQVTQMGQEVILRCVPISNHLYFYWYRQILGQKVEFLVSFYNNEISEKSEIFDDQFSVERPDGSNFTLKIRSTKLEDSAMYFCASSEMYNEQFFGPGTRLTVL.

J is TRBJ2-3 and V is TRBV19, with no clear D. The CDR3 consists of 17 residues. The V gene lost 1 base and the J gene lost 1 base, with 15 bases spanning the gap. The germline CDR1 and CDR2 sequences are LNHDA and SQIVND (reference sequence). The CDR3 protein is CASSIVPYRARTDTQYF. CDR3 coding DNA: TGTGCCAGTAGTATAGTCCCCTACCGGGCCCGCACAGATACGCAGTATTTT.

The V gene is TRBV5-1, the J gene TRBJ2-5; D tentatively reads TRBD1 or TRBD2 (5 bases each). The V end was cut by 5 bases, the J end by 0 bases, with 11 bases between. The CDR3 is 14 amino acids. Germline assignment: CDR1 SGHRS and CDR2 YFSETQ. This CDR3 reads CASRRDPYQETQYF. The CDR3 DNA is TGCGCCAGCAGAAGGGACCCGTACCAAGAGACCCAGTACTTC. Filled out from reference TRBV5-1 and TRBJ2-5, the complete variable domain reads KAGVTQTPRYLIKTRGQQVTLSCSPISGHRSVSWYQQTPGQGLQFLFEYFSETQRNKGNFPGRFSGRQFSNSRSEMNVSTLELGDSALYLCASRRDPYQETQYFGPGTRLLVL.

V usage is TRBV10-3 and J usage is TRBJ1-1, with D perhaps TRBD1 (6 bases). Germline assignment: CDR1 ENHRY and CDR2 SYGVKD. The V end was cut by 4 bases, the J end by 2 bases, with 14 bases between. CDR3 size: 15 residues. CDR3 bases: TGTGCCATCAGTGTACGACAGGCCACTAACACTGAAGCTTTCTTT. It specifies CAISVRQATNTEAFF.

Of note for this clone: The sample holds other DNA sequences that translate to the same CDR3. The chain carries TRBV2 and TRBJ2-7; D remains unclear. V was pared by 4 bases and J by 3 bases, with 4 bases between. This CDR3 is 11 amino acids long. Germline V gene sequence: CDR1 SNHLY, CDR2 FYNNEI. CDR3 region: CASSGSYEQYF. The CDR3 DNA reads as TGTGCCAGCAGTGGAAGCTACGAGCAGTACTTC.

The rearrangement links TRBV5-4 to TRBJ1-4; 12 bases match TRBD1. CDR1 SGHNT and CDR2 YYREEE come from the germline V gene (reference sequence). CDR3 length: 16 residues. The V segment lost 7 bases and the J segment 4 bases; nucleotides outside the gene matches: 8. CDR3 nucleotides: TGTGCCAGCGGTAGGGGACAGGGGGCGCGTAATGAAAAACTGTTTTTT. Translation: CASGRGQGARNEKLFF.

V gene TRBV28 combines with J gene TRBJ1-2; TRBD1 is a possible D gene (6 bases). The germline CDR1 and CDR2 sequences are MDHEN and SYDVKM. The CDR3 is 13 residues long. V was clipped by 7 bases and J by 5 bases, with 14 bases between them. The CDR3 protein is CASKGGRIYGYTF. In DNA, the CDR3 is TGTGCCAGCAAGGGGGGGCGGATTTATGGCTACACCTTC.

This clone has a handful of counts. This rearrangement joins TRBV6-5 to TRBJ1-4, with no clear D. This CDR3 is 15 amino acids long. CDR1 and CDR2 from the germline V gene are MNHEY and SVGAGI. V lost 2 bases and J 4 bases, leaving 11 bases between the germline ends. The CDR3 nucleotides are TGTGCCAGCAGTTACCTGAGCGCGGGTAATGAAAAACTGTTTTTT. This codes for CASSYLSAGNEKLFF.

The chain couples TRBV5-6 to TRBJ2-3, with TRBD2 matching 7 bases. Unmatched junction bases numbered 15, after V lost 3 bases and J lost 2 bases. Germline V gene data show CDR1 as SGHDT and CDR2 as YYEEEE. This CDR3 has 18 amino acids. The CDR3 DNA reads TGTGCCAGCAGCTGGGGTCTCGGGCTAGCGGCACCCACAGATACGCAGTATTTT. This sequence encodes CASSWGLGLAAPTDTQYF.

The chain has TRBV11-3 and TRBJ2-2, with 9 bases fitting TRBD1. With V trimmed by 1 base and J by 6 bases, 6 bases remained unmatched. Per germline, CDR1 SGHNT and CDR2 YENEEA. This CDR3 contains 16 residues. DNA of the CDR3: TGTGCCAGCAGCTTAGCGGGGACAGGGAGCCCCGGGGAGCTGTTTTTT. Translating it yields CASSLAGTGSPGELFF.